The following is a T cell receptor beta chain sequence with its context. Only in-frame clones appear in the TCRdb table, and some are missing; sequencing was by immunoSEQ multiplex PCR. The repertoire holds 150,000 to 200,000 clones, with around 94% as singletons. This entry belongs to a study of control samples from healthy donors and cancer patients. There are 15 residues in the CDR3. V was clipped by 4 bases and J by 4 bases, with 14 bases between them. Germline loops: CDR1 SGHRS, CDR2 YFSETQ. This TCR was recovered from a man in his thirties or forties in good health. The chain links TRBV5-1 to TRBJ2-2, with D perhaps TRBD2 (5 bases). Sequenced material: blood. The CDR3 loop reads CASSMAGVGTGELFF. The CDR3 region has the DNA TGCGCCAGCAGCATGGCGGGTGTAGGCACCGGGGAGCTGTTTTTT. Full variable domain (outside the CDR3, taken from reference TRBV5-1 and TRBJ2-2): KAGVTQTPRYLIKTRGQQVTLSCSPISGHRSVSWYQQTPGQGLQFLFEYFSETQRNKGNFPGRFSGRQFSNSRSEMNVSTLELGDSALYLCASSMAGVGTGELFFGEGSRLTVL.